The rows below give T cell receptor beta chains drawn from one sample of a study of CD8+CD57+ T cells in acquired aplastic anemia. In TCRdb, the reads were re-called with MiXCR into one record per CDR3 protein. The data show hundreds of thousands of distinct CDR3 sequences, with about two thirds seen just once and 3% to 4.5% held by the top ten. The sequencing sample was made of sorted CD4+, CD8+, or CD8+CD57+ T cells (not recorded which) from PBMCs. The receptors were sampled from a human donor in good health, serving as a control. Both conserved end residues are part of each CDR3. Each record gives: D gene, V gene, clone size, J gene, CDR3 DNA, CDR3 protein. D genes are given only for firm matches. Size is stated for part of the rows, as once, few or many counts, or as a class when the clone is expanded.

d_call: TRBD2; v_call: TRBV7-2; clone_size: many; j_call: TRBJ2-7; cdr3_nt: TGTGCCAGCAGCTCCGTAGCGGGGGGAACCTACGAGCAGTACTTC; cdr3_aa: CASSSVAGGTYEQYF
d_call: .; v_call: TRBV12-3/TRBV12-4; clone_size: .; j_call: TRBJ1-6; cdr3_nt: TGTGCCAGCAGAATAGCGAGGAGTGATTCACCCCTCCACTTT; cdr3_aa: CASRIARSDSPLHF
d_call: TRBD1; v_call: TRBV15; clone_size: .; j_call: TRBJ2-2; cdr3_nt: TGTGCCACCAGCAGAGATAAGGGACAGGCGTCAACCGGGGAGCTGTTTTTT; cdr3_aa: CATSRDKGQASTGELFF
d_call: TRBD1; v_call: TRBV29-1; clone_size: many; j_call: TRBJ1-2; cdr3_nt: TGCAGCGTTGAAGAAGGGAAGGGGGCCTATGGCTACACCTTC; cdr3_aa: CSVEEGKGAYGYTF
d_call: .; v_call: TRBV11-2; clone_size: few; j_call: TRBJ1-2; cdr3_nt: TGTGCCAGCAGTTTAAACTCGCGAGCTAACTATGGCTACACCTTC; cdr3_aa: CASSLNSRANYGYTF
d_call: .; v_call: TRBV7-8; clone_size: .; j_call: TRBJ1-5; cdr3_nt: TGTGCCAGCAGCTTAGGGGGGTATAGCAATCAGCCCCAGCATTTT; cdr3_aa: CASSLGGYSNQPQHF
d_call: TRBD1; v_call: TRBV7-9; clone_size: once; j_call: TRBJ1-2; cdr3_nt: TGTGCCAGCCGCTTACCCGGGACAGGTGGAGGCTATGGGTACACCTTC; cdr3_aa: CASRLPGTGGGYGYTF
d_call: .; v_call: TRBV20-1; clone_size: .; j_call: TRBJ1-2; cdr3_nt: TGCAGCGGACAGCTTAGGGAGACCCAGTATGGCTACACCTTC; cdr3_aa: CSGQLRETQYGYTF
d_call: .; v_call: TRBV7-2; clone_size: .; j_call: TRBJ1-5; cdr3_nt: TGTGCCAGCTGTTCAGCTCGCAATCAGCACCAGCATTTT; cdr3_aa: CASCSARNQHQHF
d_call: .; v_call: TRBV9; clone_size: .; j_call: TRBJ1-6; cdr3_nt: TGTGCCAGCAAGTTTGGGGTCGCAGATACGCAGTATTTCCACTTT; cdr3_aa: CASKFGVADTQYFHF
d_call: TRBD1; v_call: TRBV12-3/TRBV12-4; clone_size: few; j_call: TRBJ2-1; cdr3_nt: TGTGCCAGCAGTCCGGGGACAGGGAATGAGCAGTTCTTC; cdr3_aa: CASSPGTGNEQFF
d_call: .; v_call: TRBV7-3; clone_size: few; j_call: TRBJ2-7; cdr3_nt: TGTGCCAGCAGCTTAAGTGGGGGCTACGAGCAGTACTTC; cdr3_aa: CASSLSGGYEQYF
d_call: .; v_call: TRBV25-1; clone_size: .; j_call: TRBJ1-5; cdr3_nt: TGTGCCAGCAGTGACCCGGGCCAGGGCGATTCACCCCACCATTTT; cdr3_aa: CASSDPGQGDSPHHF
d_call: .; v_call: TRBV20-1; clone_size: .; j_call: TRBJ1-1; cdr3_nt: TGCAGCGTTCTACCTCGGGCCAGTGAGGCTGAAGCTTTCTTT; cdr3_aa: CSVLPRASEAEAFF
d_call: .; v_call: TRBV6-5; clone_size: many; j_call: TRBJ2-3; cdr3_nt: TGTGCCACCAAGGTTGACGGGGAAGATACGCAGTATTTT; cdr3_aa: CATKVDGEDTQYF
d_call: TRBD1; v_call: TRBV5-1; clone_size: many; j_call: TRBJ1-1; cdr3_nt: TGCGCCAGCAGCTGGGGGGACAGGGGGCTTAATGAAGCTTTCTTT; cdr3_aa: CASSWGDRGLNEAFF
d_call: TRBD1; v_call: TRBV7-2; clone_size: once; j_call: TRBJ1-5; cdr3_nt: TGTGCCAGCAGCTTGACAGGGGGCTCCGTTCGTCAGCCCCAGCATTTT; cdr3_aa: CASSLTGGSVRQPQHF